This T cell receptor beta chain originates from a study of T cells in localized non-small cell lung cancer. Repertoires were generated with immunoSEQ multiplex PCR, while TCRdb's copy carries only in-frame clones and drops some. The sample has approximately 25,000 clones, approximately 90% seen once; the top ten hold less than 9%. V was clipped by 5 bases and J by 9 bases; unmatched bases: 12. This CDR3 is built from 14 residues. Germline V CDR1 and CDR2: SEHNR, FQNEAQ (reference sequence). The TCR sequence derives from a woman aged 40-75 years with stage I lung adenocarcinoma. Material: peripheral blood, obtained before any cancer treatment. The chain links TRBV7-9 to TRBJ1-2, with 7 bases fitting TRBD1. CDR3 sequence: CASSREDRVGSYTF. The CDR3 DNA is TGTGCCAGCAGCCGCGAAGACAGGGTCGGGAGCTACACCTTC.